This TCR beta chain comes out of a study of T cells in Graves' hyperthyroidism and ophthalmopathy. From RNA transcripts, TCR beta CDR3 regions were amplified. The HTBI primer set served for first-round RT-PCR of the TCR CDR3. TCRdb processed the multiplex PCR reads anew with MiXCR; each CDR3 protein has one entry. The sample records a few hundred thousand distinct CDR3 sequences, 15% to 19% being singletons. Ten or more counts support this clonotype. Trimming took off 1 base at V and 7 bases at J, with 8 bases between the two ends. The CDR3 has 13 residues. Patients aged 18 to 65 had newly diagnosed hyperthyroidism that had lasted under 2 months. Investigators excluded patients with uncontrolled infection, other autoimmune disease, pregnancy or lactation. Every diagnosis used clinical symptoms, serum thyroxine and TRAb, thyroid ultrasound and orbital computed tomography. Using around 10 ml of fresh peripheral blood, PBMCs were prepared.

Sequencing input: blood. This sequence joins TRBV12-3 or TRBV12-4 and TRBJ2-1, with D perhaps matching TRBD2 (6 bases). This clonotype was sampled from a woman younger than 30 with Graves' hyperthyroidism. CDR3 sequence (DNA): TGTGCCAGCAGTTTAGGCGGGGAAAATGAGCAGTTCTTC. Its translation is CASSLGGENEQFF.